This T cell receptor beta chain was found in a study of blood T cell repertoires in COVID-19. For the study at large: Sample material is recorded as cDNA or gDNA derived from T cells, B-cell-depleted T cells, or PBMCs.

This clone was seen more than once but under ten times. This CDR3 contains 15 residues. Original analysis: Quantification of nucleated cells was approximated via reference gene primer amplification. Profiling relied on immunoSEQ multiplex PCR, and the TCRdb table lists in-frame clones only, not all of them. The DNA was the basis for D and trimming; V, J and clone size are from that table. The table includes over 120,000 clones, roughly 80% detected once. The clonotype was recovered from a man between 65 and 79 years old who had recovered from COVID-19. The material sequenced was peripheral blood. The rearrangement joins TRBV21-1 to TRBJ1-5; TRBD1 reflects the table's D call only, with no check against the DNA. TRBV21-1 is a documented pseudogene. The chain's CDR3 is CASSNWTDSNQPQHF. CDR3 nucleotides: TGTGCCAGCAGCAACTGGACAGATAGCAATCAGCCCCAGCATTTT.